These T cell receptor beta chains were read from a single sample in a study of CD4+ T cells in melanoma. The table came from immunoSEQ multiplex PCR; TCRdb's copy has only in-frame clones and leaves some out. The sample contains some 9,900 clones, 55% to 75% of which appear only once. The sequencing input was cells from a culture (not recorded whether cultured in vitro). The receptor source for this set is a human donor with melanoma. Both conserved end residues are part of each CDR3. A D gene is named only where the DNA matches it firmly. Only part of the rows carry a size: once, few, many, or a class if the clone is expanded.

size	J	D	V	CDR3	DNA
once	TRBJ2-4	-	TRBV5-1	CASSLDVGNIAKNIQYF	TGCGCCAGCAGCTTGGATGTCGGGAATATAGCCAAAAACATTCAGTACTTC
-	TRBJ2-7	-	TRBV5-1	CASSRQQAYEQYF	TGCGCCAGCAGCCGTCAACAGGCCTACGAGCAGTACTTC
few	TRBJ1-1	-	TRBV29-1	CSVGQKMNTEAFF	TGCAGCGTAGGGCAGAAAATGAACACTGAAGCTTTCTTT
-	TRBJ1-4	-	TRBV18	CASSPTTVNEKLFF	TGTGCCAGCTCACCGACGACAGTAAATGAAAAACTGTTTTTT
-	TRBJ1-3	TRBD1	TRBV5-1	CASSGIGQGDSGNTIYF	TGCGCCAGCAGCGGGATCGGACAGGGAGACTCTGGAAACACCATATATTTT
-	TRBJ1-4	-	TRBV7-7	CASPKAGAQEEKLFF	TGTGCCAGCCCGAAGGCGGGAGCCCAGGAGGAAAAACTGTTTTTT
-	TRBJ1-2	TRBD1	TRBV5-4	CASSLGDREVGGYTF	TGTGCCAGCAGCCTAGGGGACAGGGAGGTAGGAGGCTACACCTTC
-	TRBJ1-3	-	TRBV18	CASSPGSPFSGNTIYF	TGTGCCAGCTCACCGGGATCGCCGTTTTCAGGAAACACCATATATTTT
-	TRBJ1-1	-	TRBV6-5	CASSYGMDTEAFF	TGTGCCAGCAGTTACGGGATGGACACTGAAGCTTTCTTT
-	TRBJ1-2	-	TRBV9	CASSVRVNYGYTF	TGTGCCAGCAGCGTACGGGTGAACTATGGCTACACCTTC
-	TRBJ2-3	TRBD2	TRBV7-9	CASSFDPASGTDTQYF	TGTGCCAGCAGCTTCGATCCGGCTAGCGGGACAGATACGCAGTATTTT
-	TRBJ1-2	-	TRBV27	CASSLSSRHPRYGYTF	TGTGCCAGCAGTTTATCGAGCAGGCATCCCCGCTATGGCTACACCTTC
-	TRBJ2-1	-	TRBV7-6	CASSSTRGNEQFF	TGTGCCAGCAGCTCTACTAGGGGCAATGAGCAGTTCTTC